The clone carrying this T cell receptor (beta chain) showed up many times. A library made for alpha chains picked up this beta chain off target, so its size means little. This specimen comes from a study of spatial heterogeneity in lung cancer. Study as a whole: Collection of some of the blood samples took place at the point of disease recurrence, and the median time to first recurrence was approximately 350 days.

Time point: blood taken at disease recurrence. Sequencing of whole RNA from tumor, nontumor lung or frozen PBMC involved no sorting. A distinct unique molecular identifier was carried by each TCR cDNA molecule. TCRdb recomputed calls from the 5' RACE reads with MiXCR, one row per CDR3 protein. The sample holds about 9,700 distinct CDR3 sequences, roughly 3.9% seen once. Germline assignment: CDR1 SGDLS and CDR2 YYNGEE. This CDR3 spans 16 amino acids. The sequences come from PBMCs, collected at recurrence. The clonotype originates from a female donor with early-stage non-small cell lung cancer. The gene calls are TRBV9 and TRBJ2-7; 8 bases agree with TRBD1. In DNA, the CDR3 is TGTGCGCTCGGGACCGAGGACAGGGCCATAACCTACGAGCAGTACTTC. Protein sequence: CALGTEDRAITYEQYF.